These 6 T cell receptor beta chains share one sample of origin, sequenced in a study of blood T cell repertoires in COVID-19. Clones were sequenced by immunoSEQ multiplex PCR, and TCRdb holds only the in-frame ones, with some missing. The data show 65,000 to 90,000 clones, approximately 76% seen once. The sequencing sample was made of peripheral blood. All receptors derive from a man aged 65-85 years with active or convalescent COVID-19.

This sequence joins TRBV5-4 and TRBJ2-3; 10 bases map to TRBD2. Germline V gene lookup returns CDR1 SGHNT and CDR2 YYREEE (reference sequence). V was pared by 2 bases and J by 3 bases, with 3 bases of the junction left unmatched. CDR3 length equals 15 residues. The CDR3 DNA reads TGTGCCAGCAGCTTAGCGGGGGGGACTACAGATACGCAGTATTTT. Its translation: CASSLAGGTTDTQYF.

A few counts support this clone. V and J are TRBV10-1 and TRBJ1-2; weak D call: TRBD1 (5 bases). V dropped 4 bases and J dropped 4 bases, with 10 bases sitting between them. This CDR3 has 13 amino acids. Germline values: CDR1 WNHNN, CDR2 SYGVQD (reference sequence). The CDR3 DNA follows: TGCGCCAGCAGTGCAGGGTCCCCCTATGGCTACACCTTC. It specifies CASSAGSPYGYTF.

The chain carries TRBV24-1 and TRBJ2-5, with a weak D call TRBD1 (5 bases). The ends were cut back, 3 bases at V and 1 base at J, with 8 bases in the middle. The CDR3 consists of 14 residues. Germline V lookup: CDR1 KGHDR, CDR2 SFDVKD. The CDR3 sequence is CATSDEDSQETQYF. The CDR3 DNA reads as TGTGCCACCAGTGATGAAGACAGCCAAGAGACCCAGTACTTC.

The chain is built from TRBV28 and TRBJ2-1, with 8 bases that match TRBD2. The CDR3 spans 14 residues. V lost 9 bases, J lost 4 bases, and 8 bases stayed unmatched. Per germline, CDR1 MDHEN and CDR2 SYDVKM. The CDR3, as DNA: TGTGCCAGTTCGGGGGGGGCAAATTACAATGAGCAGTTCTTC. It yields the protein CASSGGANYNEQFF.

The chain is built from TRBV28 and TRBJ1-2; 10 nucleotides line up with TRBD1. This CDR3 has 14 residues. Germline trimming cut 6 bases from V and 8 bases from J; bases unmatched to any gene: 9. Germline V gene data show CDR1 as MDHEN and CDR2 as SYDVKM. CDR3 sequence (DNA): TGTGCCAGCAGACCGGGACAGGGGCTTCGGGGCTACACCTTC. Its translation is CASRPGQGLRGYTF.

V is TRBV6-5 and J is TRBJ1-1; 9 bases are a match to TRBD1. This CDR3 region has 13 residues. Per germline, CDR1 MNHEY and CDR2 SVGAGI. V shed 6 bases and J 4 bases; nucleotides not matched to a gene: 3. The CDR3 sequence: CASRDRGSTEAFF. As DNA, the CDR3 is TGTGCCAGCAGGGACAGGGGATCCACTGAAGCTTTCTTT.